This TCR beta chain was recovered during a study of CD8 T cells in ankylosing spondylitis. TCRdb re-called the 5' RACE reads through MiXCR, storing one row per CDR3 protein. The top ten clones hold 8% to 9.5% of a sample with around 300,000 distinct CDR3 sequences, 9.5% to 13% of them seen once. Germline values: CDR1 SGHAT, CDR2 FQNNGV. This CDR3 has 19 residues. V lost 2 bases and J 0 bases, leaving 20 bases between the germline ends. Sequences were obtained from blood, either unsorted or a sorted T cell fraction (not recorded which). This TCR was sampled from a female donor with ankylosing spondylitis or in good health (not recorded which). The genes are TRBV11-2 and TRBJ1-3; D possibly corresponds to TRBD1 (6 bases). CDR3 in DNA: TGTGCCAGCAGCTTATTGGGGCGGGGGACACCCCACTCTGGAAACACCATATATTTT. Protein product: CASSLLGRGTPHSGNTIYF.